Listed here are 8 T cell receptor beta chains from one sample, sequenced in a study of Ad26.COV2.S vaccination and SARS-CoV-2 variants (TCRdb year 2021). The library was made by the immunoSEQ multiplex PCR assay. TCRdb carries this immuneACCESS record with in-frame sequences only. Its versions omit some clonotypes, under half of them owing to an unresolved V gene in the studies checked, with the rest unexplained. The table for this sample lists over 400,000 clones; 90% of them were counted only once. The biggest ten clones account for about 4.5% of the sample. Reading the label with the study, this specimen's treatment or condition is: some 19 received Ad26.COV2.S at low or high dose, single or two shots; 5 received placebo; per-sample allocation not given. Repertoires of vaccine and placebo recipients were sequenced from samples taken on day 63 after the first injection. Sequences were derived from peripheral blood, sampled in a trial of Ad26.COV2.S vaccine versus placebo. The receptors here all came from a person aged 18 to 65 who received the Ad26.COV2.S COVID-19 vaccine or a placebo.

This chain connects TRBV10-3 to TRBJ1-2; 11 positions match TRBD1. The germline CDR1 and CDR2 sequences are ENHRY and SYGVKD. V lost 8 bases and J lost 7; bases outside the gene matches: 9. This CDR3 contains 14 residues. CDR3 DNA: TGTGCCATCCAAGGGACAGGGGGAAAGCCTGGCTACACCTTC. Translated: CAIQGTGGKPGYTF.

This sequence joins TRBV19 and TRBJ1-4, with 8 bases fitting TRBD1. Trimming at V came to 9 bases and at J to 14 bases, leaving 8 bases not matched to a gene. This CDR3 comprises 11 residues. Per the germline V gene, CDR1 is LNHDA and CDR2 is SQIVND (reference sequence). The CDR3 DNA sequence: TGTGCCAGAGTCCCTACAGGGGGGCTGTTTTTT. It translates to CARVPTGGLFF.

The chain uses TRBV29-1 and TRBJ2-5; unclear D gene. CDR1 SQVTM and CDR2 ANQGSEA come from the germline V gene. V dropped 1 base and J dropped 5 bases, with 14 bases sitting between them. This CDR3 has 14 amino acids. The CDR3 DNA is TGCAGCGTTGAAGTGTTCAGCCTGGGGGAGACCCAGTACTTC. Translation gives CSVEVFSLGETQYF.

V gene TRBV19 combines with J gene TRBJ1-5; D unclear. Germline V gene data show CDR1 as LNHDA and CDR2 as SQIVND (reference sequence). V was trimmed by 9 bases and J by 0 bases, leaving 15 bases between them. The CDR3 sequence is 15 residues long. CDR3 protein: CASALLNISNQPQHF. Here the CDR3 DNA reads TGTGCCAGCGCTCTACTAAACATTAGCAATCAGCCCCAGCATTTT. Looking up the rest from reference TRBV19 and TRBJ1-5 gives the full variable domain: DGGITQSPKYLFRKEGQNVTLSCEQNLNHDAMYWYRQDPGQGLRLIYYSQIVNDFQKGDIAEGYSVSREKKESFPLTVTSAQKNPTAFYLCASALLNISNQPQHFGDGTRLSIL.

The sample holds a few counts of this clone. V gene TRBV6-2 or TRBV6-3 combines with J gene TRBJ1-5; D is perhaps TRBD1 (5 bases). The length of the CDR3 is 15 residues. The germline gives CDR1 MNHEY, CDR2 SVGEGT. Trimming pared 5 bases from V and 2 bases from J, leaving 13 bases between. The CDR3 spells CASSSAGIGNQPQHF. The CDR3 DNA sequence: TGTGCCAGCAGTAGCGCAGGGATAGGCAATCAGCCCCAGCATTTT.

The rearrangement uses TRBV7-2 and TRBJ1-2; D uncertain. The CDR3 runs 14 residues. Germline-derived CDR1 and CDR2 are SGHTA and FQGNSA. V was trimmed by 1 base and J by 4 bases, leaving 10 bases between them. CDR3 amino acids: CASSLGRLTYGYTF. CDR3 in DNA: TGTGCCAGCAGCTTAGGGCGGCTTACCTATGGCTACACCTTC. Drawing the rest from reference TRBV7-2 and TRBJ1-2, the complete variable domain is GAGVSQSPSNKVTEKGKDVELRCDPISGHTALYWYRQSLGQGLEFLIYFQGNSAPDKSGLPSDRFSAERTGGSVSTLTIQRTQQEDSAVYLCASSLGRLTYGYTFGSGTRLTVV.

J is TRBJ1-1 and V is TRBV3-1 (or the pseudogene TRBV3-2); D possibly corresponds to TRBD1 (5 bases). The CDR3 covers 12 residues. Germline V gene sequence: CDR1 LGHDT, CDR2 YNNKEL (reference sequence). Trimming cost V 4 bases and J 10 bases, with 13 bases left between them. This chain's CDR3 is CASSRTQGRAFF. DNA of the CDR3: TGTGCCAGCAGCCGTACCCAGGGACGAGCTTTCTTT.

This chain uses TRBV5-1 with TRBJ2-2; possibly TRBD2 for D (5 bases). The germline gives CDR1 SGHRS, CDR2 YFSETQ. V was trimmed by 0 bases and J by 3 bases, leaving 9 bases between them. The CDR3 totals 15 residues. The CDR3 loop is CASSLGGSHTGELFF. The CDR3 region has the DNA TGCGCCAGCAGCTTGGGTGGGAGTCACACCGGGGAGCTGTTTTTT.